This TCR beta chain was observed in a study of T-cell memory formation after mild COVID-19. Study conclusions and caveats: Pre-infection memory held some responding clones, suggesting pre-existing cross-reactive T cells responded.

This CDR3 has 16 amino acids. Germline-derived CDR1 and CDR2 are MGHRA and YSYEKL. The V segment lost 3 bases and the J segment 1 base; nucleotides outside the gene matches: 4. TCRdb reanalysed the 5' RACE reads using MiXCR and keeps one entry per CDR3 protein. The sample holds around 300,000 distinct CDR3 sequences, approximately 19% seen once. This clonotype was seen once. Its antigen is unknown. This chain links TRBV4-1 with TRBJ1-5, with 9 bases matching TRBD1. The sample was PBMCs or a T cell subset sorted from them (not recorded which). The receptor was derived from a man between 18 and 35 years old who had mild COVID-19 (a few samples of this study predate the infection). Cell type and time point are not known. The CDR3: CASSQGQGASNQPQHF. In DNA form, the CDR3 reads TGCGCCAGCAGCCAGGGACAGGGAGCGAGCAATCAGCCCCAGCATTTT.